The rows below give T cell receptor beta chains drawn from one sample of a study of T-cell reconstitution after alpha-beta-depleted transplantation in children. TCRdb itself ran the PCR reads through MiXCR, one entry per CDR3 protein. There are 440,000 or so distinct CDR3 sequences in the sample; around two fifths occur only once, and 25% to 30% lies in the top ten. Sequences were derived from PBMCs, sampled before TCRalphabeta/CD19-depleted stem cell transplant. These receptor sequences come from a girl aged 2-10 years with aplastic anemia, due to receive a stem cell transplant. CDR3s include the opening cysteine and the closing phenylalanine or tryptophan. The D gene is left open where the match is weak. Clone size, where shown, is once, few, many, or a class for clones that have expanded.

D gene	V gene	CDR3 length	J gene	clone size	CDR3 protein	CDR3 DNA
.	TRBV4-2	14	TRBJ1-2	.	CASSQEKGLRGYTF	TGTGCCAGCAGCCAAGAGAAGGGATTAAGGGGCTACACCTTC
.	TRBV12-3/TRBV12-4	17	TRBJ2-7	few	CASSLWVRVGVKNEQYF	TGTGCCAGCAGTTTATGGGTCCGGGTGGGAGTGAAGAACGAGCAGTACTTC
TRBD1	TRBV5-5	16	TRBJ2-2	.	CASSLLTGSVTGELFF	TGTGCCAGCAGCCTCCTGACAGGGAGTGTCACCGGGGAGCTGTTTTTT
.	TRBV20-1	13	TRBJ2-1	.	CSAGDAVPPEQFF	TGCAGTGCCGGGGACGCTGTCCCCCCTGAGCAGTTCTTC
.	TRBV6-2/TRBV6-3	15	TRBJ2-1	.	CASSPHRVSYNEQFF	TGTGCCAGCAGTCCCCACAGGGTCTCCTACAATGAGCAGTTCTTC
TRBD1	TRBV10-2	15	TRBJ2-7	few	CASSESRDSNYEQYF	TGCGCCAGCAGTGAGTCCAGGGACAGCAACTACGAGCAGTACTTC
TRBD1	TRBV5-1	15	TRBJ2-1	many	CASSFPRQGPNEQFF	TGCGCCAGCAGCTTCCCCCGACAGGGGCCAAATGAGCAGTTCTTC
.	TRBV7-6	13	TRBJ1-1	.	CASSGSQGIEAFF	TGTGCCAGCAGCGGATCACAGGGCATTGAAGCTTTCTTT
.	TRBV15	18	TRBJ2-5	.	CATSSRIQGTGYQETQYF	TGTGCCACCAGCTCACGGATTCAGGGTACGGGGTACCAAGAGACCCAGTACTTC
TRBD1	TRBV7-2	13	TRBJ2-2	.	CASRTGLDGELFF	TGTGCCAGCCGGACAGGACTCGACGGGGAGCTGTTTTTT
.	TRBV7-9	15	TRBJ1-4	many	CASSLAAAGIEKLFF	TGTGCCAGCAGCTTAGCCGCGGCAGGGATTGAAAAACTGTTTTTT
.	TRBV7-2	16	TRBJ2-1	.	CASSLWGGGSYNEQFF	TGTGCCAGCAGCTTATGGGGAGGGGGATCCTACAATGAGCAGTTCTTC
.	TRBV29-1	12	TRBJ2-5	few	CSVRLPAETQYF	TGCAGCGTTCGGCTCCCCGCGGAGACCCAGTACTTC
TRBD1	TRBV18	18	TRBJ1-1	.	CASSVSPGTGGLSTEAFF	TGTGCCAGCTCCGTTTCCCCCGGGACAGGGGGCTTGAGTACTGAAGCTTTCTTT
.	TRBV20-1	14	TRBJ2-1	.	CSAQARTSYNEQFF	TGCAGTGCTCAAGCGCGTACTTCCTACAATGAGCAGTTCTTC
.	TRBV29-1	14	TRBJ2-3	.	CSVNRARSTDTQYF	TGCAGCGTTAATCGGGCCAGGTCGACAGATACGCAGTATTTT